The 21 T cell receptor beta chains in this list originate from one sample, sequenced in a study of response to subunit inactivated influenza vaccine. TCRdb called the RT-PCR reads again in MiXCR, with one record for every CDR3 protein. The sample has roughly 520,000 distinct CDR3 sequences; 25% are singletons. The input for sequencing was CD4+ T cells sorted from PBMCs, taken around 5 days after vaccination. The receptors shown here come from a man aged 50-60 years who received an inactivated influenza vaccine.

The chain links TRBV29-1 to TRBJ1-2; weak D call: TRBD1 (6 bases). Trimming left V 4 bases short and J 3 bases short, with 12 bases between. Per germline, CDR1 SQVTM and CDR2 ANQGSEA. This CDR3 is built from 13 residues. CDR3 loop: CSVGGAQDYGYTF. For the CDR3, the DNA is TGCAGCGTTGGGGGGGCGCAGGACTATGGCTACACCTTC.

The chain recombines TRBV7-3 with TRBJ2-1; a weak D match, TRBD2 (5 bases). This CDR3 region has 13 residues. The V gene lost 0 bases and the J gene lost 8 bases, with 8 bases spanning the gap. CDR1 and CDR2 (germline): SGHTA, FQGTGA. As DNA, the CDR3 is TGTGCCAGCAGCTTAACAAAGCGGTATGAGCAGTTCTTC. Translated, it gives CASSLTKRYEQFF.

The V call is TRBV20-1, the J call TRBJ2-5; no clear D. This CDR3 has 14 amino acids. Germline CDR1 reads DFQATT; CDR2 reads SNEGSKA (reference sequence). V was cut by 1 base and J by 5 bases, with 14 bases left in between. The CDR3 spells CSARAAMSPETQYF. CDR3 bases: TGCAGTGCTAGAGCTGCCATGAGCCCGGAGACCCAGTACTTC.

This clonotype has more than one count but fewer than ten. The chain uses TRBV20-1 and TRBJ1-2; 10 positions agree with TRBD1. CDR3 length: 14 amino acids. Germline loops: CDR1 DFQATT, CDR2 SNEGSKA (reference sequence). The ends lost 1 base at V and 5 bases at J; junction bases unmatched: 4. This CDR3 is CSARGDRGYYGYTF. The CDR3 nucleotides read TGCAGTGCTAGAGGGGACAGGGGATATTATGGCTACACCTTC.

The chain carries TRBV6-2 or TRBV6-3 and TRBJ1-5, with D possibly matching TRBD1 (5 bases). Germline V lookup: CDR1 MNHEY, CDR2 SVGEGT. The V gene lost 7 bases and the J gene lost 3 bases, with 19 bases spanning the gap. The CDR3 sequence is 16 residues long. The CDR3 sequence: CASNEGRGIINQPQHF. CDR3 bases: TGTGCCAGCAACGAGGGGAGGGGTATTATCAATCAGCCCCAGCATTTT.

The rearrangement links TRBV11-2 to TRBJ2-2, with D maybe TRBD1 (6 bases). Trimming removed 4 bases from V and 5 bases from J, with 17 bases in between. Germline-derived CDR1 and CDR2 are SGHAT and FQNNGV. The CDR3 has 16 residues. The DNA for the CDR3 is TGTGCCAGCAGCTCGTACAGGGAAGGAAAGACCGGGGAGCTGTTTTTT. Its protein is CASSSYREGKTGELFF.

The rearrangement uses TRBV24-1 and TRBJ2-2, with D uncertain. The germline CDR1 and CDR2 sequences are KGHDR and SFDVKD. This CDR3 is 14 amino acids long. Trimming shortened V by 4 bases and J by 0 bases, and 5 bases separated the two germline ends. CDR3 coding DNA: TGTGCCACCAGTGACCTAACGAACACCGGGGAGCTGTTTTTT. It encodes CATSDLTNTGELFF.

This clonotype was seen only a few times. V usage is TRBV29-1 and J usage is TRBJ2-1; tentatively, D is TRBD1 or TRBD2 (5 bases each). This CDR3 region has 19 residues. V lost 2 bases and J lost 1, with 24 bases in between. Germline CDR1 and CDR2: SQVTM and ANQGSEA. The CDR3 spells CSVELRTPGRGRSYNEQFF. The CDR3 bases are TGCAGCGTTGAATTACGAACCCCGGGAAGGGGAAGATCCTACAATGAGCAGTTCTTC.

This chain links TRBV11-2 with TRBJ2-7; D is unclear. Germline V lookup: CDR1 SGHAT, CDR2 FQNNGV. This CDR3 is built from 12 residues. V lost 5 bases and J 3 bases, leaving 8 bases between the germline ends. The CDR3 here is CASSPLHYEQYF. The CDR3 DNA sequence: TGTGCCAGCAGCCCCCTCCACTACGAGCAGTACTTC.

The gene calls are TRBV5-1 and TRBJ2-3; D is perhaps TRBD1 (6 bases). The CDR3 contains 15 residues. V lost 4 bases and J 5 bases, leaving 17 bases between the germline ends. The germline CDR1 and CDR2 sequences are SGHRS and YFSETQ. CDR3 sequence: CASSPGQQRGDTQYF. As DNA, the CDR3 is TGCGCCAGCAGCCCGGGACAACAAAGGGGAGATACGCAGTATTTT.

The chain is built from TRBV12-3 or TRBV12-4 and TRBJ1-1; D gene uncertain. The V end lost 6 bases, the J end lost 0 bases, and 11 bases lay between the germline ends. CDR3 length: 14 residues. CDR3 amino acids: CASSRTALNTEAFF. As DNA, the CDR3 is TGTGCCAGCAGCCGGACGGCCTTGAACACTGAAGCTTTCTTT.

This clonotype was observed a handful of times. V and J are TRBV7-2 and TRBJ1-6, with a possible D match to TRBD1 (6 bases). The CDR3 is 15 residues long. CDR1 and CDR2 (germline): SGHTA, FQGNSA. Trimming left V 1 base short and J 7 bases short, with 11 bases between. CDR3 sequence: CASSLGGAGNSPLHF. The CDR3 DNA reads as TGTGCCAGCAGCTTAGGGGGGGCCGGAAATTCACCCCTCCACTTT.

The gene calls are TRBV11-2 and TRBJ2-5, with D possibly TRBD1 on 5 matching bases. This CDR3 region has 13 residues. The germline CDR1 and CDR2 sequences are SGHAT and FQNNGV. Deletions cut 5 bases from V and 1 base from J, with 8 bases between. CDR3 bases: TGTGCCAGCAGCCAAGACAGCCAAGAGACCCAGTACTTC. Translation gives CASSQDSQETQYF.

CDR3 sequence (DNA): TGCGCCAGCAGCTTGCCCGCCAGGGAGAATGGCTACACCTTC. As protein: CASSLPARENGYTF. The genes are TRBV5-1 and TRBJ1-2; perhaps TRBD1 as D (5 bases). The CDR3 totals 14 residues. Germline CDR1 and CDR2: SGHRS and YFSETQ. V was pared by 1 base and J by 6 bases, with 13 bases between.

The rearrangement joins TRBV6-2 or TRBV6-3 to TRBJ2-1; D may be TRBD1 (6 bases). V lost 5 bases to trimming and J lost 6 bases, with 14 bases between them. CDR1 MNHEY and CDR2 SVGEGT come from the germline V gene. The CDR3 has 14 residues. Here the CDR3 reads CASSNLGGINEQFF. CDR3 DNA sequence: TGTGCCAGCAGTAACTTAGGGGGAATCAATGAGCAGTTCTTC.

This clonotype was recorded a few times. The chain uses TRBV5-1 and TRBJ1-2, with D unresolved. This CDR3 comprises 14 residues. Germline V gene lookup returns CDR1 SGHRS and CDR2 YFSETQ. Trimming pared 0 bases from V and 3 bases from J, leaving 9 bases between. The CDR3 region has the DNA TGCGCCAGCAGCTTGGCTGAATCTGACTATGGCTACACCTTC. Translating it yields CASSLAESDYGYTF.

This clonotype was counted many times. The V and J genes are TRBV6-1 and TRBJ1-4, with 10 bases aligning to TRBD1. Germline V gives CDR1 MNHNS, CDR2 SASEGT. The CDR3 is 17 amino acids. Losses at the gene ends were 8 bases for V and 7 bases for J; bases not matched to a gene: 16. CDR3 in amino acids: CASWGGQGSSRAEKLFF. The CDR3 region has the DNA TGTGCCAGCTGGGGGGGACAGGGGTCTTCCCGGGCTGAAAAACTGTTTTTT.

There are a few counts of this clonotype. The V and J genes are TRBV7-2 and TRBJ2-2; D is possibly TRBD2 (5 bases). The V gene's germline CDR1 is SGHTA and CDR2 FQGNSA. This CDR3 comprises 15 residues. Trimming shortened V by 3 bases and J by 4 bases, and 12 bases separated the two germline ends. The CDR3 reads CASSFHQGGTGELFF. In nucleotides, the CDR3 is TGTGCCAGCAGCTTCCACCAAGGAGGCACCGGGGAGCTGTTTTTT.

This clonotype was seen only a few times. DNA for the CDR3: TGTGCCATCAGTGTGACAGCGCCAGAAGTGAACTATGGCTACACCTTC. Its protein product is CAISVTAPEVNYGYTF. The V call is TRBV10-3, the J call TRBJ1-2, with D perhaps matching TRBD1 (5 bases). Germline lookup yields CDR1 ENHRY and CDR2 SYGVKD. This CDR3 comprises 16 residues. Trimming pared 4 bases from V and 2 bases from J, leaving 17 bases between.

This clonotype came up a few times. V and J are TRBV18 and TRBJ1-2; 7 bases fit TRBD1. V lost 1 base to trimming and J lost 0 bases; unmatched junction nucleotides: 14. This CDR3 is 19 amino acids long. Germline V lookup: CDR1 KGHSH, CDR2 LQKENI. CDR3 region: CASSPLPLTTGPTNYGYTF. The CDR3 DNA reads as TGTGCCAGCTCACCACTACCATTAACGACAGGGCCAACTAACTATGGCTACACCTTC.

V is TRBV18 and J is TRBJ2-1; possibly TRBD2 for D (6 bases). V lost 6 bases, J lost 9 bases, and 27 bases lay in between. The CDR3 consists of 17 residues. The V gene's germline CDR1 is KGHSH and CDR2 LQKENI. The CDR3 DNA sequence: TGTGCCAGCTCTCCTAGACTAGTGAGCATATTGGGCGGTGAGCAGTTCTTC. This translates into CASSPRLVSILGGEQFF.